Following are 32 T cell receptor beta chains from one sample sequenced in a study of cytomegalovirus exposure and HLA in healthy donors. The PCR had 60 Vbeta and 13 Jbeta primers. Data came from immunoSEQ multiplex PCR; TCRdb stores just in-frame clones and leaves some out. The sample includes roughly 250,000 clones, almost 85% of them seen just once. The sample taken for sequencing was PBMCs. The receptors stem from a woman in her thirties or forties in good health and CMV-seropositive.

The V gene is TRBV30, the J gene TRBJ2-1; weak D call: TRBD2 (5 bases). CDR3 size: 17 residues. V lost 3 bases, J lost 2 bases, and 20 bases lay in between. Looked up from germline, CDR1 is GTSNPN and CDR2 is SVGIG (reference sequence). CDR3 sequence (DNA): TGTGCCTGGAGGTCCACCTATAGCGCGTTCCCCTACAATGAGCAGTTCTTC. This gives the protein CAWRSTYSAFPYNEQFF.

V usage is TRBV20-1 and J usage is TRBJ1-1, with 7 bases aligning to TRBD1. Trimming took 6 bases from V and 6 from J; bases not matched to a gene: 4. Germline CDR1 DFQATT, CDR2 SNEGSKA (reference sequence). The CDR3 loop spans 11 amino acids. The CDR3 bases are TGCAGTGCGAACAGGGGTCCTGAAGCTTTCTTT. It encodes CSANRGPEAFF.

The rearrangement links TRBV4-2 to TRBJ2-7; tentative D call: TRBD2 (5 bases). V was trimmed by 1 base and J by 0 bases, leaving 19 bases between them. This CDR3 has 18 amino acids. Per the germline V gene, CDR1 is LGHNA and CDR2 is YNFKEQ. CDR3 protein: CASSQGISVDPSSYEQYF. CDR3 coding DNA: TGTGCCAGCAGCCAAGGGATTAGCGTAGACCCAAGCTCCTACGAGCAGTACTTC.

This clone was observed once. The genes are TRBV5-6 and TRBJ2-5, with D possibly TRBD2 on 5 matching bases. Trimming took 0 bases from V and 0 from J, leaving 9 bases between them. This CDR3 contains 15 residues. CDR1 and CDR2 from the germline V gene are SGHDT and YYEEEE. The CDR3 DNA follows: TGTGCCAGCAGCTTGGGCCAGCGGTACCAAGAGACCCAGTACTTC. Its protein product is CASSLGQRYQETQYF.

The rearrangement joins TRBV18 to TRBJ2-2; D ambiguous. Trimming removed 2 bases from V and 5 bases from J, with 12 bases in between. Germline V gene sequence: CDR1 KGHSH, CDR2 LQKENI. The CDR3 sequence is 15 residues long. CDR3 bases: TGTGCCAGCTCACCAAGACTGCCTACGACCGGGGAGCTGTTTTTT. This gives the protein CASSPRLPTTGELFF.

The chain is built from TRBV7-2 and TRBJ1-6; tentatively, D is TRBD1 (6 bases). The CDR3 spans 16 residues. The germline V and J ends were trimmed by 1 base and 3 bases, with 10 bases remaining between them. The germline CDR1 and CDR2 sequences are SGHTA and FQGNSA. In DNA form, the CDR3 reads TGTGCCAGCAGCTTAGAGTTCAGGGGCTATAATTCACCCCTCCACTTT. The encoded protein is CASSLEFRGYNSPLHF.

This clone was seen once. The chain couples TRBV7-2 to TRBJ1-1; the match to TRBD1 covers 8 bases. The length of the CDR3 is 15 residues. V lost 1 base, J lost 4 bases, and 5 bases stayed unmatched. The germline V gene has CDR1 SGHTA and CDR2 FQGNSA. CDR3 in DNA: TGTGCCAGCAGCTTAGAGACAGGGGCTAGCACTGAAGCTTTCTTT. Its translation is CASSLETGASTEAFF.

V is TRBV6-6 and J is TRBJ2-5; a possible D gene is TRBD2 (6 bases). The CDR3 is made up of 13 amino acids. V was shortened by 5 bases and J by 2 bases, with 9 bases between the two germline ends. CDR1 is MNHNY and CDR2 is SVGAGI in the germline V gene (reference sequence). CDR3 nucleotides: TGTGCCAGCAGTAGGGACTTTCAAGAGACCCAGTACTTC. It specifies CASSRDFQETQYF.

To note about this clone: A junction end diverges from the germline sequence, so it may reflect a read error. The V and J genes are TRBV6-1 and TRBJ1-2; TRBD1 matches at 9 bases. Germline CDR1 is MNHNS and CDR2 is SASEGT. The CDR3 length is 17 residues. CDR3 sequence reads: CASSEGGQGKANYRYTF. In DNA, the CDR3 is TGTGCCAGCAGTGAAGGGGGACAGGGTAAAGCTAACTATCGCTACACCTTC.

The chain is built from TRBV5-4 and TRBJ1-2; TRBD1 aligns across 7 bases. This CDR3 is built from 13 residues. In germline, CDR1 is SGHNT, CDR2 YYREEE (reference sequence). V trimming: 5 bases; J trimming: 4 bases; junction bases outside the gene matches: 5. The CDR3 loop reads CASSYGQAYGYTF. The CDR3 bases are TGTGCCAGCAGTTACGGACAGGCCTATGGCTACACCTTC.

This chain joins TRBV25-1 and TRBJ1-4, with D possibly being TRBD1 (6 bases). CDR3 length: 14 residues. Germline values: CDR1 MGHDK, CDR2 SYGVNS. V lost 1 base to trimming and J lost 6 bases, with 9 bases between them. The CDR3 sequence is CASSELGGDEKLFF. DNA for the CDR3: TGTGCCAGCAGTGAATTAGGGGGGGATGAAAAACTGTTTTTT.

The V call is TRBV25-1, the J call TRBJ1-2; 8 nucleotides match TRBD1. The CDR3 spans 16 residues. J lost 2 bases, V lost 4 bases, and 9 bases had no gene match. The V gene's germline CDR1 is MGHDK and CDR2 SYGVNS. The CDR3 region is CASSGPNRQGNYGYTF. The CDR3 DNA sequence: TGTGCCAGCAGTGGACCAAACCGACAGGGGAACTATGGCTACACCTTC.

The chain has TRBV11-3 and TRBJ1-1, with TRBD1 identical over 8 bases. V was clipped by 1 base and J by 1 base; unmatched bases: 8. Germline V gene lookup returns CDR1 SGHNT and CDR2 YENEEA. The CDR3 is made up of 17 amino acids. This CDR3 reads CASSLADRVTGNTEAFF. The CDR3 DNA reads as TGTGCCAGCAGCTTAGCGGACAGGGTAACGGGGAACACTGAAGCTTTCTTT.

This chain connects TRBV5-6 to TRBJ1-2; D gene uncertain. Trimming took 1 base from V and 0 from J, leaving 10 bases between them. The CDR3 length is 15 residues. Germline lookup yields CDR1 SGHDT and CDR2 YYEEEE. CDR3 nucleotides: TGTGCCAGCAGCTTGCGCGGGTTAGCTAACTATGGCTACACCTTC. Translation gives CASSLRGLANYGYTF.

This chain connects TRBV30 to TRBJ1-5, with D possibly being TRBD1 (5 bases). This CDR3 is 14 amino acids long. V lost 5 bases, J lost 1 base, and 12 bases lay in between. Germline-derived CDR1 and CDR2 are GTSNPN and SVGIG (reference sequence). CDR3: CAWDGRGSNQPQHF. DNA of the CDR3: TGTGCCTGGGACGGTCGGGGGAGCAATCAGCCCCAGCATTTT. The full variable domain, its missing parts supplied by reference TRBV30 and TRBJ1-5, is SQTIHQWPATLVQPVGSPLSLECTVEGTSNPNLYWYRQAAGRGLQLLFYSVGIGQISSEVPQNLSASRPQDRQFILSSKKLLLSDSGFYLCAWDGRGSNQPQHFGDGTRLSIL.

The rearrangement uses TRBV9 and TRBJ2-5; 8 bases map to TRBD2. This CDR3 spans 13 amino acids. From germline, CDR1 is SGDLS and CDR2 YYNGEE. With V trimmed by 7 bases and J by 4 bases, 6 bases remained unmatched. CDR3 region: CASGREAAETQYF. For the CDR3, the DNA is TGTGCCAGCGGGCGGGAGGCTGCAGAGACCCAGTACTTC.

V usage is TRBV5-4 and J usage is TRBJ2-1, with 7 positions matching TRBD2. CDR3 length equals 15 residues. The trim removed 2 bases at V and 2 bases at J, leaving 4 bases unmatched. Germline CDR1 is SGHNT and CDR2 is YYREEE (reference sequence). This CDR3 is CASSLASGTYNEQFF. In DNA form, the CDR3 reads TGTGCCAGCAGCTTAGCTAGCGGTACCTACAATGAGCAGTTCTTC.

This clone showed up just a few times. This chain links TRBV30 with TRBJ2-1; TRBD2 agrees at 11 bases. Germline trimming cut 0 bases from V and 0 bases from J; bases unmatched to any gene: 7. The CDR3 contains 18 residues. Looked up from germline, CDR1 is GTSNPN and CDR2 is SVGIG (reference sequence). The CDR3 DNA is TGTGCCTGGAGTGTACGTAGACTAGCGGGAAACTCCTACAATGAGCAGTTCTTC. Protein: CAWSVRRLAGNSYNEQFF.

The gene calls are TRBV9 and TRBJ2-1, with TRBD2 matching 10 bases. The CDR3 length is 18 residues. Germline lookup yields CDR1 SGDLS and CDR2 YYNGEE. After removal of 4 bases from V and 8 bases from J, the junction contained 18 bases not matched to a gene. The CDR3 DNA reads TGTGCCAGCAGCCACCGGGCTAGCGGGAGTCTCGGAAACGATGAGCAGTTCTTC. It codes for CASSHRASGSLGNDEQFF.

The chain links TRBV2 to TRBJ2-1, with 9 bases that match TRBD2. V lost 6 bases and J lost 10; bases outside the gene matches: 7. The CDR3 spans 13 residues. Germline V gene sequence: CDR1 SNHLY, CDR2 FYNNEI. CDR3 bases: TGTGCCAGCAGGCCTAGCGGGATAGGGGAGCAGTTCTTC. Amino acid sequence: CASRPSGIGEQFF.

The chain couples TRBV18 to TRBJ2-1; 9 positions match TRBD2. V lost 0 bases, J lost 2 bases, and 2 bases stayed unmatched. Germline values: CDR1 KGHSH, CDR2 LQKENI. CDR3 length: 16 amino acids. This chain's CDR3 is CASSPPGGRAYNEQFF. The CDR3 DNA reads TGTGCCAGCTCACCACCGGGCGGGAGGGCCTACAATGAGCAGTTCTTC.

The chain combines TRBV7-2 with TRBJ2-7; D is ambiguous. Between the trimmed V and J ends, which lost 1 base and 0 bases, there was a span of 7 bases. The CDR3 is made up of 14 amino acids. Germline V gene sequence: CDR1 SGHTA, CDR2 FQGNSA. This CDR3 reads CASSLGQASYEQYF. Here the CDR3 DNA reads TGTGCCAGCAGCTTAGGCCAGGCCTCCTACGAGCAGTACTTC.

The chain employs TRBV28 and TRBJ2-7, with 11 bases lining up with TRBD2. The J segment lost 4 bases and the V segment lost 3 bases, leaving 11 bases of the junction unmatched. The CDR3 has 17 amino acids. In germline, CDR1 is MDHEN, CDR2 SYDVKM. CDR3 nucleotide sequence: TGTGCCAGCAGTTTCCGAACTAGCGGGAGTTTGGGTTACGAGCAGTACTTC. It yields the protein CASSFRTSGSLGYEQYF.

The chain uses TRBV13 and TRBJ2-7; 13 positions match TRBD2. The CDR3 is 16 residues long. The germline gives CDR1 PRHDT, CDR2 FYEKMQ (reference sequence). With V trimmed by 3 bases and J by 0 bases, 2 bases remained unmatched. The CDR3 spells CASSFGTSGISYEQYF. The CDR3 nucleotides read TGTGCCAGCAGCTTCGGGACTAGCGGGATCTCCTACGAGCAGTACTTC.

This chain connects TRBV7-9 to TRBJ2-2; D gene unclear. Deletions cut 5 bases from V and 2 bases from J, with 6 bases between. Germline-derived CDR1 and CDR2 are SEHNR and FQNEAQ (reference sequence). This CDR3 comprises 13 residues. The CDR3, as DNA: TGTGCCAGCAGCCGTTCTAACACCGGGGAGCTGTTTTTT. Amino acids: CASSRSNTGELFF.

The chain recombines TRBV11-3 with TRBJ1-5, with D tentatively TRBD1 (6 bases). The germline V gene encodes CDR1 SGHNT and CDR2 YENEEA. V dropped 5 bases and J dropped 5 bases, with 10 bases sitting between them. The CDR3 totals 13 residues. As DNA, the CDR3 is TGTGCCAGCAGCCAGGGGCCGGATCAGCCCCAGCATTTT. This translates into CASSQGPDQPQHF.

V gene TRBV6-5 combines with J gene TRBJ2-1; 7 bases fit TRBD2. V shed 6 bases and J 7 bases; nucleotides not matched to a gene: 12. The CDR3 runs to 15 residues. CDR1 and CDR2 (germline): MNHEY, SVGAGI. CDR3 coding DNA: TGTGCCAGCAGCCCCTCTGGCGGGAGTGGTAATGAGCAGTTCTTC. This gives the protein CASSPSGGSGNEQFF.

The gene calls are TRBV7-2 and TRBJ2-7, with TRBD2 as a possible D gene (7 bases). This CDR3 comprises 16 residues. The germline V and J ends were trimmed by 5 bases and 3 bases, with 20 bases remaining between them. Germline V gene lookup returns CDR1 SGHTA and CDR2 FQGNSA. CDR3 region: CASSGKGGGPVYEQYF. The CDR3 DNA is TGTGCCAGCAGCGGAAAAGGGGGGGGCCCCGTCTACGAGCAGTACTTC.

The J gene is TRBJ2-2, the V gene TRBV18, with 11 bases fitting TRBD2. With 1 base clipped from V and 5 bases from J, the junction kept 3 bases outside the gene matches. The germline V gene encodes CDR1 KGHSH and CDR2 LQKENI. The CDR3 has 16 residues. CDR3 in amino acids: CASSPQGLAATGELFF. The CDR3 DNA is TGTGCCAGCTCACCACAGGGACTAGCGGCGACCGGGGAGCTGTTTTTT.

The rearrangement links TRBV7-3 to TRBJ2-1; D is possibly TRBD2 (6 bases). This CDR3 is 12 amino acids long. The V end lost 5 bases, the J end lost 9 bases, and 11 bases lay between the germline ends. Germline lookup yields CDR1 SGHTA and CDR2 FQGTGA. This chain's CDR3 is CASSLGRSEQFF. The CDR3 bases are TGTGCCAGCAGCCTTGGGAGGAGTGAGCAGTTCTTC.

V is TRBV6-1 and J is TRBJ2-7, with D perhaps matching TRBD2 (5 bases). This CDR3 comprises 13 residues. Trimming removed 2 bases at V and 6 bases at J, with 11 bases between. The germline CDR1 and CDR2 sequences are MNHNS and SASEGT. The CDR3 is CASSERHRGEQYF. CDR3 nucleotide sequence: TGTGCCAGCAGTGAAAGGCATCGGGGCGAGCAGTACTTC.

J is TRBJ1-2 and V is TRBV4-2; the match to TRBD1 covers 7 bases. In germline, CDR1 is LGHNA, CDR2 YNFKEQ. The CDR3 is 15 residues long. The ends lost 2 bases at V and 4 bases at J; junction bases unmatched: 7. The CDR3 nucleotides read TGTGCCAGCAGCCAATACCGGGACAGAAGCTATGGCTACACCTTC. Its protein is CASSQYRDRSYGYTF.